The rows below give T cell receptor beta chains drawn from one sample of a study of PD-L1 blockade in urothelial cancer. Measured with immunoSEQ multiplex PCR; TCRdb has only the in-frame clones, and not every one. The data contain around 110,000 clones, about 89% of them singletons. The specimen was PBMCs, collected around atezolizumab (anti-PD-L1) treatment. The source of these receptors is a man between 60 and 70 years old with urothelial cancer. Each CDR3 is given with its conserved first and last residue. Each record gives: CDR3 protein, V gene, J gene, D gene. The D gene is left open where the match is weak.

CDR3: CASSYAGQYSSPLHF; V: TRBV6-5; J: TRBJ1-6; D: TRBD1
CDR3: CASSHSSGSGTGELFF; V: TRBV6-5; J: TRBJ2-2; D: TRBD2
CDR3: CASSPQGYGYTF; V: TRBV7-2; J: TRBJ1-2; D: -
CDR3: CASSEIGGLEKLFF; V: TRBV6-1; J: TRBJ1-4; D: TRBD1
CDR3: CASSLGQVLTIQYF; V: TRBV28; J: TRBJ2-4; D: -
CDR3: CASRQGGETQYF; V: TRBV2; J: TRBJ2-5; D: -
CDR3: CASSKSGGNTIYF; V: TRBV7-2; J: TRBJ1-3; D: -
CDR3: CASSQAPHENYEQYF; V: TRBV4-2; J: TRBJ2-7; D: -
CDR3: CASSWRGRPYNEQFF; V: TRBV5-6; J: TRBJ2-1; D: -
CDR3: CASSLVGARETQYF; V: TRBV5-4; J: TRBJ2-5; D: -
CDR3: CASSLGTGPSEQYF; V: TRBV5-5; J: TRBJ2-7; D: -
CDR3: CASTLMGGSNYGYTF; V: TRBV7-2; J: TRBJ1-2; D: -
CDR3: CASSLSGITTDTQYF; V: TRBV5-1; J: TRBJ2-3; D: TRBD2
CDR3: CATSRGGDNYGYTF; V: TRBV15; J: TRBJ1-2; D: -
CDR3: CASGPQGLYKGYTF; V: TRBV28; J: TRBJ1-2; D: -
CDR3: CASSWTGGQETQYF; V: TRBV5-6; J: TRBJ2-5; D: TRBD1
CDR3: CATSRDPTTNEKLFF; V: TRBV15; J: TRBJ1-4; D: -
CDR3: CATYRPDTQYF; V: TRBV28; J: TRBJ2-3; D: -
CDR3: CASSPKSDSFEGTGELFF; V: TRBV7-9; J: TRBJ2-2; D: -
CDR3: CASSAAYSGEKLFF; V: TRBV2; J: TRBJ1-4; D: -
CDR3: CSVEDLIRGRSGYTF; V: TRBV29-1; J: TRBJ1-2; D: -
CDR3: CASSYGQGGYEQYF; V: TRBV6-5; J: TRBJ2-7; D: TRBD1
CDR3: CASSPSGTDYNEQFF; V: TRBV5-1; J: TRBJ2-1; D: TRBD2
CDR3: CASSLDGRGYGYTF; V: TRBV11-2; J: TRBJ1-2; D: TRBD1
CDR3: CSAPLVEQFF; V: TRBV20-1; J: TRBJ2-1; D: -
CDR3: CASSRQGGYEQYF; V: TRBV27; J: TRBJ2-7; D: TRBD1
CDR3: CASSLLAGNTEKLFF; V: TRBV5-1; J: TRBJ1-4; D: -
CDR3: CASSQKGGTANTGELFF; V: TRBV4-1; J: TRBJ2-2; D: -
CDR3: CASSPGTSGSPQETQYF; V: TRBV11-2; J: TRBJ2-5; D: TRBD2
CDR3: CASRDTSYEQYF; V: TRBV2; J: TRBJ2-7; D: -
CDR3: CASRALAGVVNEQFF; V: TRBV6-4; J: TRBJ2-1; D: TRBD2
CDR3: CASSLSSNQPQHF; V: TRBV5-8; J: TRBJ1-5; D: -
CDR3: CASSAAGNYGYTF; V: TRBV19; J: TRBJ1-2; D: -
CDR3: CASSSQGARSRETQYF; V: TRBV11-1; J: TRBJ2-5; D: TRBD1
CDR3: CASGHMREQFF; V: TRBV28; J: TRBJ2-1; D: -
CDR3: CASSSGTEYEQYF; V: TRBV28; J: TRBJ2-7; D: -
CDR3: CASSWTSGIHNEQFF; V: TRBV7-9; J: TRBJ2-1; D: TRBD2
CDR3: CASSLAEGNTEAFF; V: TRBV18; J: TRBJ1-1; D: -
CDR3: CASSFGGSSYEQYF; V: TRBV5-6; J: TRBJ2-7; D: -
CDR3: CSVRVEGAKETQYF; V: TRBV29-1; J: TRBJ2-5; D: -
CDR3: CASSIAGLMNTEAFF; V: TRBV19; J: TRBJ1-1; D: -
CDR3: CASSGGAVDTQYF; V: TRBV7-9; J: TRBJ2-3; D: TRBD2